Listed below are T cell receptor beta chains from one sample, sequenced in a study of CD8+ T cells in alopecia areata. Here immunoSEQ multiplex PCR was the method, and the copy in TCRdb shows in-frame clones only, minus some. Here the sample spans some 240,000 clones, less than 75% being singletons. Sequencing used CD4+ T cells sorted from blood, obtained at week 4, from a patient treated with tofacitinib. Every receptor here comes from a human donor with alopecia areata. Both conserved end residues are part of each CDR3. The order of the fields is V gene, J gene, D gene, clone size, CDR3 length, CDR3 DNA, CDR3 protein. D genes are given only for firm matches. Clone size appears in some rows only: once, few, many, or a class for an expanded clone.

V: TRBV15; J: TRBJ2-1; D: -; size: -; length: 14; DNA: TGTGCCACCAGCAGAGAAGGGTTTGGCAATGAGCAGTTCTTC; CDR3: CATSREGFGNEQFF
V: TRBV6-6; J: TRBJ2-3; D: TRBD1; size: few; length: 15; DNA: TGTGCCAGCAGCCTCGGACAGGGGATCACAGATACGCAGTATTTT; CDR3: CASSLGQGITDTQYF
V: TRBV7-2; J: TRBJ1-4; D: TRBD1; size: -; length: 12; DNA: TGTGCCAGCAGCGCCACCGGGACAGCGAAGGATTTT; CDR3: CASSATGTAKDF
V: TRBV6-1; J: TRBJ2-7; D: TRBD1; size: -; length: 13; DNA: TGTGCCAGCAGAGTCAACAGGGGCTACGAGCAGTACTTC; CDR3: CASRVNRGYEQYF
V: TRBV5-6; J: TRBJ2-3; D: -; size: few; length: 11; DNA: TGTGCCAGCAGCTTTAGAGATACGCAGTATTTT; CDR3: CASSFRDTQYF
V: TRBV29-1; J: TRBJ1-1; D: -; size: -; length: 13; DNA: TGCAGCGCCGCGAAAGTTCTGAACACTGAAGCTTTCTTT; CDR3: CSAAKVLNTEAFF
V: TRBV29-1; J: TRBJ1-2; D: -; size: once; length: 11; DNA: TGCAGCGTTGGAGGGGACTATGGCTACACCTTC; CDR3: CSVGGDYGYTF
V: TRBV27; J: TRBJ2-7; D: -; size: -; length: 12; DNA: TGTGCCAGCACGGACATTTTTCGCGAGCAGTACTTC; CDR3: CASTDIFREQYF
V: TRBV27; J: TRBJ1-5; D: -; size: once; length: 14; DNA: TGTGCCAGCAGTTTTGGATATAGCAATCAGCCCCAGCATTTT; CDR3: CASSFGYSNQPQHF
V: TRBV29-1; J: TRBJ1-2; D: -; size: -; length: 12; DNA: TGCAGCGTTGAAGACCCGGGAAAAGGCTACACCTTC; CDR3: CSVEDPGKGYTF
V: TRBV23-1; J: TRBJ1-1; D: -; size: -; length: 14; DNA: TGCGCCAGCAGTCCCCGTAGGGGGTACACTGAAGCTTTCTTT; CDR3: CASSPRRGYTEAFF
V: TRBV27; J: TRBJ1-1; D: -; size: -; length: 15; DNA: TGTGCCAGCAGGCCGATGTGGAGGGTCAACACTGAAGCTTTCTTT; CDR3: CASRPMWRVNTEAFF
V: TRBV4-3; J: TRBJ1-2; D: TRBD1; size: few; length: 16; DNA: TGCGCCAGCAGCCAAGACGACAGGGGGAATACTTATGGCTACACCTTC; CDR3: CASSQDDRGNTYGYTF
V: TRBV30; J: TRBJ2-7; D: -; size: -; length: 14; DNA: TGTGCCTGGAGTAGGCAGGCTAGCTCCTACGAGCAGTACTTC; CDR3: CAWSRQASSYEQYF
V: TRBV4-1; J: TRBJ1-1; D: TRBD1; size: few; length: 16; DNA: TGCGCCAGCAGCCGGGGACAGACGATGTTGGACACTGAAGCTTTCTTT; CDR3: CASSRGQTMLDTEAFF
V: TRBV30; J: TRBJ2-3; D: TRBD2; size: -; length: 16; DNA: TGTGCCTGGAGTAGGGGACTAGCGGGGGCCAAGGATACGCAGTATTTT; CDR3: CAWSRGLAGAKDTQYF
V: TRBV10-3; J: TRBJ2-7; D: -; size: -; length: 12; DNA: TGTGCCATCAGTGAGATTGATTACGAGCAGTACTTC; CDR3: CAISEIDYEQYF
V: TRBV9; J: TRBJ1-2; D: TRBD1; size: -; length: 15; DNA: TGTGCCAGCAGCGCCGGACAGGGGGCCAACTATGGCTACACCTTC; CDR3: CASSAGQGANYGYTF
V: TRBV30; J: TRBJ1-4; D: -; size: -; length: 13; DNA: TGTGCCTGGAGTGTTGGGGGTAGTGAAAAACTGTTTTTT; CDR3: CAWSVGGSEKLFF
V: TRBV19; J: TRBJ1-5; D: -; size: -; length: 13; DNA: TGTGCCAGTAGGAGGACAGTCAATCAGCCCCAGCATTTT; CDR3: CASRRTVNQPQHF
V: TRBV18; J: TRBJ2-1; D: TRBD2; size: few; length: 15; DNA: TGTGCCAGCTCTCCACGACTAGCGGGGGACAATGAGCAGTTCTTC; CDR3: CASSPRLAGDNEQFF
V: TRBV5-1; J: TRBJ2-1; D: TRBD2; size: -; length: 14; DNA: TGCGCCAGCAGCTTTCGCGGGGGTGACAATGAGCAGTTCTTC; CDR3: CASSFRGGDNEQFF
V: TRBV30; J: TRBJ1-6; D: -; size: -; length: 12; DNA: TGTGCCTCCCAGGGCCTTAATTCACCCCTCCACTTT; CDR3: CASQGLNSPLHF
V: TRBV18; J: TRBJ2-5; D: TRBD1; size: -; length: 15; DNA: TGTGCCAGCTCACCACTCAGGACAGGCGGGGAGACCCAGTACTTC; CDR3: CASSPLRTGGETQYF